Presented here are 20 T cell receptor beta chains from one specimen sequenced in a study of T cell responses to AZD1222 COVID-19 vaccine (dated by TCRdb to 2020 to 2023). Library construction relied on the immunoSEQ multiplex PCR assay. TCRdb mirrors the immuneACCESS table, restricted to in-frame sequences. Some clones are absent from its copies; in checked studies, under half trace to an unresolved V gene, and the reason for the others is unknown. The sample profile shows 95,000 to 150,000 clones; 92% of them were found once. Together, the top ten hold more than 13% of the sample. Read against the paper, the sample's time point label means: baseline before first vaccination. The source was peripheral blood, collected on day 0 of AZD1222 vaccination. These receptors all stem from an adult in good health.

This chain uses TRBV6-5 with TRBJ1-1; maybe TRBD1 (5 bases). This CDR3 has 14 residues. The germline CDR1 and CDR2 sequences are MNHEY and SVGAGI. Between the trimmed V and J ends, which lost 2 bases and 1 base, there was a span of 8 bases. CDR3 sequence reads: CASSYGHRNTEAFF. Written as DNA, the CDR3 is TGTGCCAGCAGTTACGGACACCGGAACACTGAAGCTTTCTTT.

The CDR3 loop reads CASSLAREGLDTQYF. The DNA of the CDR3 is TGTGCCAGCAGCTTGGCCAGGGAAGGCTTGGATACGCAGTATTTT. The V call is TRBV5-6, the J call TRBJ2-3; D is possibly TRBD1 (5 bases). Germline V gives CDR1 SGHDT, CDR2 YYEEEE. Trimming left V 0 bases short and J 6 bases short, with 14 bases between. This CDR3 has 15 residues.

The chain has TRBV29-1 and TRBJ1-5; D remains ambiguous. V dropped 4 bases and J dropped 5 bases, with 12 bases sitting between them. The CDR3 has 13 amino acids. Germline CDR1 reads SQVTM; CDR2 reads ANQGSEA. The CDR3 DNA reads TGCAGCGTTGGGGTCTTTCGGGATCAGCCCCAGCATTTT. The encoded protein is CSVGVFRDQPQHF.

This rearrangement joins TRBV19 to TRBJ2-1; a possible D gene is TRBD1 (6 bases). The germline V and J ends were trimmed by 10 bases and 8 bases, with 15 bases remaining between them. Germline-derived CDR1 and CDR2 are LNHDA and SQIVND (reference sequence). CDR3 length: 12 residues. CDR3 region: CATTAGAHEQFF. In DNA, the CDR3 is TGTGCCACGACCGCAGGGGCCCATGAGCAGTTCTTC.

The chain employs TRBV7-9 and TRBJ2-7; D call uncertain. Germline V lookup: CDR1 SEHNR, CDR2 FQNEAQ (reference sequence). The CDR3 spans 14 residues. With 5 bases removed from V and 5 bases from J, the gap between germline ends came to 16 bases. The CDR3 protein is CASSLLELVNEQYF. For the CDR3, the DNA is TGTGCCAGCAGCCTCCTGGAGCTCGTCAACGAGCAGTACTTC.

The chain has TRBV6-5 and TRBJ2-7; D perhaps matches TRBD2 (6 bases). Germline assignment: CDR1 MNHEY and CDR2 SVGAGI. V lost 5 bases and J 2 bases, leaving 13 bases between the germline ends. CDR3 length: 14 amino acids. CDR3 DNA sequence: TGTGCCAGCAGTCCGGGGGTACCCACCTACGAGCAGTACTTC. The encoded protein is CASSPGVPTYEQYF.

The chain uses TRBV28 and TRBJ2-7, with 7 positions matching TRBD2. The trim removed 6 bases at V and 3 bases at J, leaving 8 bases unmatched. Germline CDR1 is MDHEN and CDR2 is SYDVKM. The CDR3 has 14 residues. The CDR3 spells CASRLAGINYEQYF. CDR3 nucleotide sequence: TGTGCCAGCAGGTTAGCGGGTATCAACTACGAGCAGTACTTC.

This rearrangement joins TRBV18 to TRBJ2-1; TRBD2 matches at 9 bases. From germline, CDR1 is KGHSH and CDR2 LQKENI. The CDR3 loop spans 16 amino acids. Losses at the gene ends were 3 bases for V and 0 bases for J; bases not matched to a gene: 3. As DNA, the CDR3 is TGTGCCAGCTCACCGAATAGCGGGAGCTCCTACAATGAGCAGTTCTTC. Translating gives CASSPNSGSSYNEQFF. The complete variable domain, with remaining parts taken from reference TRBV18 and TRBJ2-1, reads NAGVMQNPRHLVRRRGQEARLRCSPMKGHSHVYWYRQLPEEGLKFMVYLQKENIIDESGMPKERFSAEFPKEGPSILRIQQVVRGDSAAYFCASSPNSGSSYNEQFFGPGTRLTVL.

The CDR3 DNA follows: TGTGCCAGCAGCGTAGATGCTAGCGGGAAATCGGGGACCCAGTACTTC. Translation gives CASSVDASGKSGTQYF. The genes are TRBV9 and TRBJ2-5; 9 nucleotides line up with TRBD2. The CDR3 consists of 16 residues. Per the germline V gene, CDR1 is SGDLS and CDR2 is YYNGEE. The trim removed 0 bases at V and 7 bases at J, leaving 10 bases unmatched.

This sequence joins TRBV2 and TRBJ2-3, with 13 bases identical to TRBD2. The V segment lost 8 bases and the J segment 3 bases; nucleotides outside the gene matches: 5. The CDR3 length is 15 residues. Germline CDR1 reads SNHLY; CDR2 reads FYNNEI. The CDR3 region has the DNA TGTGCCAGCTCCTGGACTAGCGGGGGAACAGATACGCAGTATTTT. As protein: CASSWTSGGTDTQYF. Full variable domain (rest looked up from reference TRBV2 and TRBJ2-3): EPEVTQTPSHQVTQMGQEVILRCVPISNHLYFYWYRQILGQKVEFLVSFYNNEISEKSEIFDDQFSVERPDGSNFTLKIRSTKLEDSAMYFCASSWTSGGTDTQYFGPGTRLTVL.

V gene TRBV6-5 combines with J gene TRBJ1-2, with D maybe TRBD1 (5 bases). Trimming removed 10 bases from V and 4 bases from J, with 19 bases in between. The CDR3 is made up of 14 amino acids. Germline lookup yields CDR1 MNHEY and CDR2 SVGAGI. The CDR3 sequence: CATRRGEGFYGYTF. The CDR3 DNA follows: TGTGCCACGCGCCGGGGCGAGGGATTCTATGGCTACACCTTC.

J is TRBJ2-1 and V is TRBV18, with 11 bases lining up with TRBD2. The V gene's germline CDR1 is KGHSH and CDR2 LQKENI. This CDR3 is built from 16 residues. J gave up 6 bases and V 2 bases, and 6 bases lay outside the gene matches. DNA of the CDR3: TGTGCCAGCTCACCATCTGGACTAGCGGGTATCAATGAGCAGTTCTTC. It encodes CASSPSGLAGINEQFF.

The chain has TRBV5-1 and TRBJ2-5; weak D call: TRBD1 (5 bases). CDR3 length: 15 residues. V shed 0 bases and J shed 5 bases, with 14 bases lying between them. Germline lookup yields CDR1 SGHRS and CDR2 YFSETQ. This chain's CDR3 is CASSLGDGAGETQYF. CDR3 sequence (DNA): TGCGCCAGCAGCTTGGGAGATGGGGCTGGGGAGACCCAGTACTTC.

The chain carries TRBV10-2 and TRBJ2-3; tentative D call: TRBD2 (5 bases). The V end lost 4 bases, the J end lost 4 bases, and 9 bases lay between the germline ends. The CDR3 has 13 amino acids. Germline values: CDR1 WSHSY, CDR2 SAAADI. The CDR3: CASSGGLADTQYF. The CDR3, as DNA: TGCGCCAGCAGTGGAGGGTTAGCAGATACGCAGTATTTT.

This clone was seen a single time. This rearrangement joins TRBV6-5 to TRBJ1-4; 10 positions agree with TRBD1. The CDR3 consists of 13 residues. Germline values: CDR1 MNHEY, CDR2 SVGAGI. The V and J ends lost 9 bases and 8 bases, in that order; junction bases with no gene match: 6. The CDR3 region has the DNA TGTGCCAGTCAGGACAGGGGGTGGGAAAAACTGTTTTTT. Translated: CASQDRGWEKLFF.

V usage is TRBV9 and J usage is TRBJ2-2; D ambiguous. Germline-derived CDR1 and CDR2 are SGDLS and YYNGEE. V lost 1 base to trimming and J lost 2 bases, with 3 bases between them. The CDR3 covers 13 residues. Written as DNA, the CDR3 is TGTGCCAGCAGCGTATTCAACACCGGGGAGCTGTTTTTT. Its protein is CASSVFNTGELFF.

The table lists this clone with many counts. V usage is TRBV11-2 and J usage is TRBJ1-1; possibly TRBD1 for D (6 bases). The CDR3 covers 14 residues. V gave up 5 bases and J gave up 7 bases, with 17 bases separating them. In germline, CDR1 is SGHAT, CDR2 FQNNGV. The chain's CDR3 is CASSMNRVTGEAFF. The CDR3 coding sequence is TGTGCCAGCAGCATGAACAGGGTTACTGGTGAAGCTTTCTTT. Full variable domain (rest looked up from reference TRBV11-2 and TRBJ1-1): EAGVAQSPRYKIIEKRQSVAFWCNPISGHATLYWYQQILGQGPKLLIQFQNNGVVDDSQLPKDRFSAERLKGVDSTLKIQPAKLEDSAVYLCASSMNRVTGEAFFGQGTRLTVV.

The genes are TRBV11-2 and TRBJ1-3; D call uncertain. Germline V lookup: CDR1 SGHAT, CDR2 FQNNGV. The CDR3 spans 14 residues. V lost 3 bases, J lost 3 bases, and 9 bases lay in between. CDR3 region: CASSFSQYGNTIYF. The DNA for the CDR3 is TGTGCCAGCAGCTTTTCCCAATATGGAAACACCATATATTTT.

This rearrangement joins TRBV5-1 to TRBJ1-1; possible D gene TRBD1, 5 bases. The V gene lost 0 bases and the J gene lost 4 bases, with 10 bases spanning the gap. CDR1 SGHRS and CDR2 YFSETQ come from the germline V gene. There are 14 residues in the CDR3. CDR3: CASSLVGGTTEAFF. The CDR3 DNA sequence: TGCGCCAGCAGCTTGGTTGGGGGGACCACTGAAGCTTTCTTT.

The chain is built from TRBV3-1 (or the pseudogene TRBV3-2) and TRBJ1-2; no clear D gene. The CDR3 is made up of 14 amino acids. Germline CDR1 and CDR2: LGHDT and YNNKEL (reference sequence). Trimming cost V 0 bases and J 0 bases, with 5 bases left between them. CDR3 DNA sequence: TGTGCCAGCAGCCAAGACACATCTAACTATGGCTACACCTTC. The encoded protein is CASSQDTSNYGYTF.